This T cell receptor beta chain was documented in a study of blood T cell repertoires in COVID-19. Across the study: Nucleic acid was either cDNA or gDNA, and it came from T cells, B-cell-depleted T cells, or PBMCs.

Those who participated ranged in age from roughly 18 to 89 years and resided in about two dozen US areas. Original methodology: Quantification of nucleated cells was approximated via reference gene primer amplification. Repertoires were generated with immunoSEQ multiplex PCR, while TCRdb's copy carries only in-frame clones and drops some. V and J calls and clone size come straight from that table; D and trimming were deduced from the DNA. The sample lists around 130,000 clones, 84% occurring once. Germline CDR1 and CDR2: MDHEN and SYDVKM. V lost 8 bases, J lost 2 bases, and 9 bases stayed unmatched. The CDR3 is made up of 14 amino acids.

Source material: PBMCs or T cells enriched from blood (not recorded which). This sequence joins TRBV28 and TRBJ2-7; 7 bases are a match to TRBD2. The sequence derives from a woman in her thirties who had recovered from COVID-19. The DNA for the CDR3 is TGTGCCAGCTGCGCCTCGGGGGGACCCTACGAGCAGTACTTC. It yields the protein CASCASGGPYEQYF.